Listed below are T cell receptor beta chains from one sample, sequenced in a study of control samples from healthy donors and cancer patients. Assay: immunoSEQ multiplex PCR; the TCRdb copy retains only in-frame clones and omits some. The sample consists of roughly 80,000 clones, around 94% of them appearing once. Sequencing was carried out using blood. The receptors shown here come from a woman aged 60-75 years in good health. Both conserved end residues are part of each CDR3. A D gene is named only where the DNA matches it firmly. Clone size appears in some rows only: once, few, many, or a class for an expanded clone.

TGTGCCACCAGTGATTCGACTACAGGGGCGGGGGAGACCCAGTACTTC	CATSDSTTGAGETQYF	TRBJ2-5	NA	NA	TRBV24-1
TGTGCCAGCAGCGAGCGGGATTACAATGAGCAGTTCTTC	CASSERDYNEQFF	TRBJ2-1	once	TRBD2	TRBV3-1/TRBV3-2
TGTGCCAGCAGCGTCGGTTCGTGGACCGGGGAGCTGTTTTTT	CASSVGSWTGELFF	TRBJ2-2	NA	NA	TRBV11-2
TGTGCCAGCAGCTCCAGACCCGAGCTTACAAGGAATGAGCAGTTCTTC	CASSSRPELTRNEQFF	TRBJ2-1	NA	NA	TRBV7-2
TGTGCCAGCAGTTACGTAGGGGACCTGCCCCAGCATTTT	CASSYVGDLPQHF	TRBJ1-5	NA	NA	TRBV6-2/TRBV6-3
TGTGCCAGCAGCCTAGGGACACAGACACACCAAGAGACCCAGTACTTC	CASSLGTQTHQETQYF	TRBJ2-5	NA	NA	TRBV5-6
TGTGCCAGCAGTCTTCGACAGGCAGATAGCAATCAGCCCCAGCATTTT	CASSLRQADSNQPQHF	TRBJ1-5	NA	NA	TRBV28
TGTGCCAGCAGGAGAGCGGGAGAAGGCTCCTACGAGCAGTACTTC	CASRRAGEGSYEQYF	TRBJ2-7	NA	TRBD2	TRBV27
TGTGCCAGCAGCCCCGGGACTAGAGCGTTCGAGCAGTACTTC	CASSPGTRAFEQYF	TRBJ2-7	NA	TRBD2	TRBV11-2
TGTGCCAGCAGCGCCCAACACTCGGGACGAGAGACCCAGTACTTC	CASSAQHSGRETQYF	TRBJ2-5	NA	NA	TRBV9
TGTGCCAGCAGCCAAGATCTCGGTGGCGGCAAGGGCTACGAGCAGTACTTC	CASSQDLGGGKGYEQYF	TRBJ2-7	NA	NA	TRBV4-2
TGTGCCAGCAGTTTAGCGAGTGATCAGCCCCAGCATTTT	CASSLASDQPQHF	TRBJ1-5	NA	NA	TRBV12-3/TRBV12-4
TGTGCCAGCAGCCTACGGACAGGGGGCATTGGAAACACCATATATTTT	CASSLRTGGIGNTIYF	TRBJ1-3	NA	TRBD1	TRBV7-9
TGTGCCAGCAGCGACCGCAATGAGCAGTTCTTC	CASSDRNEQFF	TRBJ2-1	NA	NA	TRBV6-2/TRBV6-3
TGTGCCAGCAGTTTTGGGACAGGAAGCAATCAGCCCCAGCATTTT	CASSFGTGSNQPQHF	TRBJ1-5	NA	TRBD1	TRBV27
TGTGCCAGCCACCTGGGGGGGGTCAGTTCACCCCTCCACTTT	CASHLGGVSSPLHF	TRBJ1-6	NA	NA	TRBV6-6
TGTGCCAGCAGGAGGGTGGGGCTAGCCGGGGAGCTGTTTTTT	CASRRVGLAGELFF	TRBJ2-2	NA	NA	TRBV3-1/TRBV3-2
TGTGCCAGCAGTGACCCCGGGACCGGGGAGCTGTTTTTT	CASSDPGTGELFF	TRBJ2-2	NA	NA	TRBV2
TGTGCCAGCAGCTTAAACCCGGGAAGACAATACAATGAGCAGTTCTTC	CASSLNPGRQYNEQFF	TRBJ2-1	NA	NA	TRBV7-3
TGCGCCAGCAGTGGACTAGCGGGTTCCTACGAGCAGTACTTC	CASSGLAGSYEQYF	TRBJ2-7	NA	TRBD2	TRBV10-2
TGCGCCAGCAGCCCCAGTGCTAGCTCCTACGAGCAGTACTTC	CASSPSASSYEQYF	TRBJ2-7	NA	NA	TRBV5-1
TGTGCCAGCAGCTTAGGTCGCGACCTCTTGACAGATACGCAGTATTTT	CASSLGRDLLTDTQYF	TRBJ2-3	NA	NA	TRBV7-9
TGTGCCAGCTCACCACGGGACAGGGTCGAGACCCAGTACTTC	CASSPRDRVETQYF	TRBJ2-5	large	TRBD1	TRBV18
TGCAGCGTTGACAGGCTTGGGTACCAAGAGACCCAGTACTTC	CSVDRLGYQETQYF	TRBJ2-5	NA	NA	TRBV29-1
TGTGCCAGCAGCTTCACCGCGGTCAGTTTCTACGAGCAGTACTTC	CASSFTAVSFYEQYF	TRBJ2-7	NA	NA	TRBV7-8
TGTGCCAGCAGCCGGGAGTACTATGCCTACGAGCAGTACTTC	CASSREYYAYEQYF	TRBJ2-7	NA	NA	TRBV9
TGTGCCAGCAGTTTATTACAGGTGGGGCACGAGCAGTACTTC	CASSLLQVGHEQYF	TRBJ2-7	NA	NA	TRBV28